This T cell receptor (beta chain) derives from a study of graft-versus-host responses after intestinal transplantation. The overall study: Anti-thymocyte globulin induction preceded two to four years of tacrolimus and steroid maintenance in all recipients.

Assay: immunoSEQ multiplex PCR; the TCRdb copy retains only in-frame clones and omits some. The profile shows tens of thousands of clones, 80% to 85% of them singletons. In its sample, this clone was seen once. Its antigen remains unknown. Germline V gene sequence: CDR1 LNHDA, CDR2 SQIVND (reference sequence). V dropped 5 bases and J dropped 1 base, with 3 bases sitting between them. This CDR3 spans 13 amino acids. Findings of the study overall: Where graft-donor T cell macrochimerism was present, patients had high graft-versus-host to host-versus-graft clonal ratios in allografts. Marrow from the recipient contained GvH clones, some of which had appeared first in ileum or blood.

The sample here was PBMCs, taken 1070 days after transplant. The chain uses TRBV19 and TRBJ2-6; D remains ambiguous. The receptor comes from a human patient who received an intestinal transplant, so some T cells may come from the graft donor. DNA of the CDR3: TGTGCCAGTAGTCCGTCTGGGGCCAACGTCCTGACTTTC. Its protein product is CASSPSGANVLTF.